This TCR beta chain came from a study of blood T cells in healthy people across ages. In the case of this clonotype: No conserved phenylalanine or tryptophan ends this CDR3, so it is likely a read error.

Primed by a sample-barcoded 5' primer and a J-beta primer mix, a second PCR proceeded for 7 to 11 cycles. TCRdb processed the 5' RACE reads anew with MiXCR; each CDR3 protein has one entry. Among around 1.7 million distinct CDR3 sequences listed, 28% were seen once. The germline V and J ends were trimmed by 3 bases and 8 bases, with 14 bases remaining between them. The CDR3 loop spans 14 amino acids. Germline CDR1 is SGHVS and CDR2 is FNYEAQ. This TCR came from a young woman in good health. Source material: blood. The J gene is TRBJ2-1, the V gene TRBV7-6; no definite D call. CDR3 DNA: TGTGCCAGCAGCTTTTATGGAAATCGGGATGAGCAGTTCCTC. The encoded protein is CASSFYGNRDEQFL.